This section outlines one TCR beta chain sequence together with its context. Each CDR3 protein is one row after TCRdb ran MiXCR on the 5' RACE reads. The repertoire has roughly 500,000 distinct CDR3 sequences, about 20% of them found once; the top ten carry approximately 0.95%. The CDR3 extends over 14 amino acids. CDR1 KGHSH and CDR2 LQKENI come from the germline V gene. V was cut by 8 bases and J by 2 bases, with 16 bases left in between. These data originate in a study of identical twins. The same sample was also studied in work on T cells expressing NK-cell markers. That paper states: It was sorted CD3+CD56+NKG2C+, CD3+CD56+NKG2C- and CD3+CD56-NKG2C+ T cells that supplied the TCR beta repertoires.

The V call is TRBV18, the J call TRBJ2-7, with unresolved D. The sequencing sample was made of CD4+ T cells sorted from blood. This TCR was sampled from a woman aged 18-29 years in good health. CDR3 DNA: TGTGCCAGCCTCCAGAGTGGGCTGGCCTACGAGCAGTACTTC. Translating it yields CASLQSGLAYEQYF. The full variable domain, rest sourced from reference TRBV18 and TRBJ2-7, is NAGVMQNPRHLVRRRGQEARLRCSPMKGHSHVYWYRQLPEEGLKFMVYLQKENIIDESGMPKERFSAEFPKEGPSILRIQQVVRGDSAAYFCASLQSGLAYEQYFGPGTRLTVT.